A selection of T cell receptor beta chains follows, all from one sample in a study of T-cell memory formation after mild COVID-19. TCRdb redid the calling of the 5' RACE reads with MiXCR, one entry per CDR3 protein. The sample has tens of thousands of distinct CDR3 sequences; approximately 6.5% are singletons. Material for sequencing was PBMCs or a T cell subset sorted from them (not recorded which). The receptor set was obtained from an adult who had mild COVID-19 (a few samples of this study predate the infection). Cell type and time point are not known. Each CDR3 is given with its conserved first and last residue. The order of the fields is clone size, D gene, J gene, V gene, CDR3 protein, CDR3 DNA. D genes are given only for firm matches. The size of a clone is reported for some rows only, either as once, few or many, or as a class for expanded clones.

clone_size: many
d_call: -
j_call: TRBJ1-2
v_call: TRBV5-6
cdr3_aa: CASVPQGRIGGYTF
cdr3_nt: TGTGCCAGCGTCCCCCAGGGGCGAATAGGAGGCTACACCTTC

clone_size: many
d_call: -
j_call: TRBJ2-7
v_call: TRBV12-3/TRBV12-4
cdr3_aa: CASSLAGPNYEQYF
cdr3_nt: TGTGCCAGCAGTTTAGCAGGACCTAACTACGAGCAGTACTTC

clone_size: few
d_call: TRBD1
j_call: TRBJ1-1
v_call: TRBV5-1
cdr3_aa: CASREQGARKNTEAFF
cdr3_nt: TGCGCCAGCAGGGAACAGGGGGCGCGGAAGAACACTGAAGCTTTCTTT

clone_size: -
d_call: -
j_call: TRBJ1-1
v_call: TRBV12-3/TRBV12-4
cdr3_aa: CASSLGGVNTEAFF
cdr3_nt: TGTGCCAGCAGTTTAGGGGGGGTAAACACTGAAGCTTTCTTT

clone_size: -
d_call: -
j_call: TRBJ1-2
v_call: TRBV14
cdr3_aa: CASSQGRGAYGYTF
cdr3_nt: TGTGCCAGCAGCCAAGGACGGGGAGCCTATGGCTACACCTTC

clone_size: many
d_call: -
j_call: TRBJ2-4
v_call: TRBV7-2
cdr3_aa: CASGVAKNIQYF
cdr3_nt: TGTGCCAGCGGGGTGGCCAAAAACATTCAGTACTTC

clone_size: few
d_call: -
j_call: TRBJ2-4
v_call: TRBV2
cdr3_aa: CASSDRVVIQYF
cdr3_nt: TGTGCCAGCAGTGACCGAGTTGTCATTCAGTACTTC

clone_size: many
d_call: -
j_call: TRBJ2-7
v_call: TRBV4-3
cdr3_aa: CASSQHSHLGGEQYF
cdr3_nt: TGCGCCAGCAGCCAACACTCTCACTTAGGAGGCGAGCAGTACTTC

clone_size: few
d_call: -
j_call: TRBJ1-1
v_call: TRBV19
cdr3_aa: CASSPSGGLRGTEAFF
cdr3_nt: TGTGCCAGTAGTCCCAGTGGGGGGCTCAGAGGAACTGAAGCTTTCTTT

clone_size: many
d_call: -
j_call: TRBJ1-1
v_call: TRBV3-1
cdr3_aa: CASRRQGGTEAFF
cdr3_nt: TGTGCCAGCAGACGGCAAGGGGGTACTGAAGCTTTCTTT

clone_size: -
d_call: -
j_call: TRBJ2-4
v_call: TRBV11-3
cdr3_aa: CASSLAGGGLRNIQYF
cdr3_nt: TGTGCCAGCAGCTTAGCCGGAGGGGGTTTGAGAAACATTCAGTACTTC

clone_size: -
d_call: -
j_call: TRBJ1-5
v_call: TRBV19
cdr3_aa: CASRSWGDQPQHF
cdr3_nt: TGTGCCAGTCGAAGCTGGGGGGATCAGCCCCAGCATTTT

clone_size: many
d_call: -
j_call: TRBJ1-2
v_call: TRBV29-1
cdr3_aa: CSVAGGNYGYTF
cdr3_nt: TGCAGCGTTGCAGGCGGTAACTATGGCTACACCTTC

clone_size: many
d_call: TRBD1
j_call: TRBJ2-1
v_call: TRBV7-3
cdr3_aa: CASSSGQGGNEQFF
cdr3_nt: TGTGCCAGCAGCTCGGGACAGGGGGGAAATGAGCAGTTCTTC

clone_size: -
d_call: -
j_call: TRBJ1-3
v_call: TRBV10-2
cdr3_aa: CASIADSGNTIYF
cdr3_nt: TGCGCCAGCATAGCAGACTCTGGAAACACCATATATTTT

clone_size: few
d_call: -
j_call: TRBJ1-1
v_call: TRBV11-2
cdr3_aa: CASRKPGRMNTEAFF
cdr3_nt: TGTGCCAGCAGAAAACCGGGACGGATGAACACTGAAGCTTTCTTT

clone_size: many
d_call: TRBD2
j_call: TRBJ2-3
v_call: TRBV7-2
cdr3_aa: CASSLRLAGPTDTQYF
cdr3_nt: TGTGCCAGCAGCTTAAGACTAGCGGGGCCCACAGATACGCAGTATTTT

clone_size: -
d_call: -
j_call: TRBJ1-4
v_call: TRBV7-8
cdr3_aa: CASSLGRANEKLFF
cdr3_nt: TGTGCCAGCAGCTTAGGTCGAGCTAATGAAAAACTGTTTTTT

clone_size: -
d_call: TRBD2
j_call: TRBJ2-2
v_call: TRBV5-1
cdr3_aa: CASTISGGNTGELFF
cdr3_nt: TGCGCCAGCACCATCAGCGGGGGCAACACCGGGGAGCTGTTTTTT

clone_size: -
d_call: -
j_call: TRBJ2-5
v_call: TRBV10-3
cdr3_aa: CATSRGPETQYF
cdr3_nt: TGTGCCACCAGCCGGGGCCCGGAGACCCAGTACTTC

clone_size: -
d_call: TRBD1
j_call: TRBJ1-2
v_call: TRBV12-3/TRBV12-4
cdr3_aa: CASSFGTGGSGYTF
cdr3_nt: TGTGCCAGCAGTTTTGGGACAGGGGGCTCTGGCTACACCTTC

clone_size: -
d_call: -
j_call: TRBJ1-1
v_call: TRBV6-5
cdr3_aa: CASRRLSEAFF
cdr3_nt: TGTGCCAGCAGAAGGTTGAGTGAAGCTTTCTTT

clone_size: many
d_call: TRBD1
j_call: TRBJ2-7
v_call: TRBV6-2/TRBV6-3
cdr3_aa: CASSITGGPYEQYF
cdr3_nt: TGTGCCAGCAGCATCACAGGGGGCCCCTACGAGCAGTACTTC

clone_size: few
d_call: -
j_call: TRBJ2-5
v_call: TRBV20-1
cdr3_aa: CSAPDGATQETQYF
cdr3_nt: TGCAGTGCTCCCGACGGGGCTACTCAAGAGACCCAGTACTTC

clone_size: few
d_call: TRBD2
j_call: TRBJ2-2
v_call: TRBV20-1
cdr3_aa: CSARIFGTRYTGELFF
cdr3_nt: TGCAGTGCTAGGATTTTCGGGACTAGGTATACCGGGGAGCTGTTTTTT

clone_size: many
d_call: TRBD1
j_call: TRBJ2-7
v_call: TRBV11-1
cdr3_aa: CASSPGQGYEQYF
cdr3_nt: TGTGCCAGCAGCCCCGGACAGGGCTACGAGCAGTACTTC

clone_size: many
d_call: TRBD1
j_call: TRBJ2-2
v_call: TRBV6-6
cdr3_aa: CASSYSPGGRTGELFF
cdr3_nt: TGTGCCAGCAGTTACTCACCAGGGGGCCGGACCGGGGAGCTGTTTTTT

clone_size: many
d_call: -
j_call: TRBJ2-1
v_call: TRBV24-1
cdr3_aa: CATSRSGIYNEQFF
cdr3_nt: TGTGCCACCAGCAGGTCGGGAATCTACAATGAGCAGTTCTTC

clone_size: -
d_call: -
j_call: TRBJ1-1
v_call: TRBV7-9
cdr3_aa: CASSLTNWAFF
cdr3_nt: TGTGCCAGCAGCTTAACTAATTGGGCTTTCTTT

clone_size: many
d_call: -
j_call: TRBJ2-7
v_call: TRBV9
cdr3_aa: CASSTPHGQGPSYEQYF
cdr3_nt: TGTGCCAGCAGCACCCCGCACGGGCAGGGGCCCTCCTACGAGCAGTACTTC

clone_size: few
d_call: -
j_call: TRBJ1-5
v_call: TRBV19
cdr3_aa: CASSWAGNQPQHF
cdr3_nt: TGTGCCAGTAGTTGGGCAGGAAATCAGCCCCAGCATTTT

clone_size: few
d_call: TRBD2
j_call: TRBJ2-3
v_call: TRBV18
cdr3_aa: CASSPPPGLAGGPRTDTQYF
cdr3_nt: TGTGCCAGCTCACCACCGCCGGGACTAGCGGGGGGGCCACGCACAGATACGCAGTATTTT

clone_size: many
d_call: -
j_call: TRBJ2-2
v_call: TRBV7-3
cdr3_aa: CASSLKSPRGELFF
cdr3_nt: TGTGCCAGCAGCTTAAAATCCCCCCGAGGGGAGCTGTTTTTT

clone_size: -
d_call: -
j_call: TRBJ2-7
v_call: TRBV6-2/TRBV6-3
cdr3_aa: CASSWSYEQYF
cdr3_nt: TGTGCCAGCAGTTGGAGCTACGAGCAGTACTTC

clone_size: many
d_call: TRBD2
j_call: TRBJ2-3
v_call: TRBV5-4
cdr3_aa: CASSSTTSGPYLTQYF
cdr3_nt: TGTGCCAGCAGCTCGACCACTAGCGGTCCCTACCTCACGCAGTATTTT

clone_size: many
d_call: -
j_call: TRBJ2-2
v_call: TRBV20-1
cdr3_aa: CSAIHTNTGELFF
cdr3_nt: TGCAGTGCTATCCATACGAACACCGGGGAGCTGTTTTTT

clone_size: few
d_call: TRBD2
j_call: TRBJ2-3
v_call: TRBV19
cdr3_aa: CASSIRGLAGTTDTQYF
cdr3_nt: TGTGCCAGTAGTATACGGGGACTAGCGGGGACTACAGATACGCAGTATTTT